This T cell receptor beta chain was identified during a study of shared clonotypes between healthy human individuals. Deep was the level used in running the assay. Unsorted PBMC contributed 250 to 350 ng DNA, 25,000 to 35,000 T cell genomes, to each replicate PCR. The repertoire was sequenced with immunoSEQ multiplex PCR; TCRdb's copy has only in-frame clones and lacks some. The table lists a few hundred thousand clones, roughly 79% of them singletons, with about 12% in the top ten. Sample: PBMCs. This receptor was taken from a woman aged 35 to 49 in good health. Some clones in this sample may be carry-over from other donors' samples.

The CDR3 loop reads CASSLVSGPGYGYTF. CDR3 bases: TGTGCCAGCAGCTTAGTTTCCGGGCCTGGCTATGGCTACACCTTC. V and J are TRBV7-9 and TRBJ1-2; D gene ambiguous. The CDR3 runs 15 residues. V was trimmed by 1 base and J by 4 bases, leaving 13 bases between them. CDR1 is SEHNR, CDR2 FQNEAQ, per germline (reference sequence). Looking up the rest from reference TRBV7-9 and TRBJ1-2 gives the full variable domain: DTGVSQNPRHKITKRGQNVTFRCDPISEHNRLYWYRQTLGQGPEFLTYFQNEAQLEKSRLLSDRFSAERPKGSFSTLEIQRTEQGDSAMYLCASSLVSGPGYGYTFGSGTRLTVV.